This note documents a single T cell receptor (beta chain) sequence. As yet, its antigen is unknown. One end of the junction is discordant with germline, which a read error may explain. Clones were sequenced by immunoSEQ multiplex PCR, and TCRdb holds only the in-frame ones, with some missing. The sample has about 41,000 clones; roughly four fifths are singletons. The record originates from a study of immune evolution from preneoplasia to lung adenocarcinoma. Overall study results and limits: Later-stage lesions appeared to have more T cells, more diversity, less clonality. Normal lung had the highest top T cell clone frequencies.

H&E slides confirmed each diagnosis, reviewed by two pathologists independently. The sequenced sample was FFPE invasive lung adenocarcinoma tissue. The sequence came from a person in their sixties with lung adenocarcinoma.

Written as DNA, the CDR3 is TGTGCCAGCAGTTTAGACAGGGGTTCCTACAATGAGCAGTTCTTC. This codes for CASSLDRGSYNEQFF. The chain combines TRBV11-2 with TRBJ2-1; the match to TRBD1 covers 8 bases. The CDR3 consists of 15 residues. Per germline, CDR1 SGHAT and CDR2 FQNNGV.